This T cell receptor (beta chain) was recovered during a study of human T cells and chemical hapten exposure. Whole-study context: Minor pooled library volume differences mainly drove per-sample TCR yield variation.

There are 13 residues in the CDR3. Germline V lookup: CDR1 ENHRY, CDR2 SYGVKD. Trimming left V 0 bases short and J 2 bases short, with 3 bases between. A single record per CDR3 protein comes from TCRdb applying MiXCR to the 5' RACE reads. The table records approximately 81,000 distinct CDR3 sequences, 7.7% of them present only once. Extraction of total RNA was performed on unfractionated whole blood. This clonotype was observed at least ten times. What it binds is not known. Findings of the study overall: High-frequency TCRs, those above 1 in 1000, stayed the same after DPC sensitization.

The rearrangement uses TRBV10-3 and TRBJ2-3; no firm D call. The receptor's source is a male donor in good health. The CDR3 reads CAISESDTDTQYF. The CDR3, as DNA: TGTGCCATCAGTGAGTCGGACACAGATACGCAGTATTTT.